The clone carrying this T cell receptor beta chain was seen more than once but under ten times. Its antigen remains unidentified. Healthy Caucasian individuals from Russia aged about 6 to 90 served as donors. These data are taken from a study of blood T cells in healthy people across ages. Study-wide results and caveats: Measured against age, TCR beta diversity per million T cells decreased in a roughly linear manner. Long-lived donors had more naive CD4+ cells and higher diversity than aged donors.

Through a sample-barcoded 5' primer and a J-beta primer mix, a second PCR was run for roughly 6 to 11 cycles. Each CDR3 protein gets one entry after TCRdb re-called the 5' RACE reads with MiXCR. In the table there are some 900,000 distinct CDR3 sequences, around 48% of which are singletons. V lost 4 bases to trimming and J lost 12 bases; unmatched junction nucleotides: 17. CDR3 length: 16 amino acids. Germline CDR1 reads MNHEY; CDR2 reads SVGEGT. Sample: blood. This rearrangement joins TRBV6-2 or TRBV6-3 to TRBJ2-1; the match to TRBD2 covers 8 bases. This receptor was taken from a man aged 30 to 39 in good health. The chain's CDR3 is CASSLARGSGVGWQFF. CDR3 coding DNA: TGTGCCAGCAGTTTGGCTCGAGGTAGCGGGGTAGGATGGCAGTTCTTC.